These T cell receptor beta chains were read from a single sample in a study of blood T cells in healthy people across ages. One entry per CDR3 protein results from TCRdb running MiXCR on the 5' RACE reads. The data contain more than 700,000 distinct CDR3 sequences, around 50% of them singletons. The sample comprised blood. Receptor source: a man older than 75 in good health. Both conserved end residues are part of each CDR3. D genes are given only for firm matches. Clone size is given for some rows only: seen once, a few or many times, or a class if the clone is expanded.

J gene	D gene	clone size	V gene	CDR3 protein	CDR3 DNA
TRBJ2-5	-	few	TRBV5-1	CASSLWSGQEETQYF	TGCGCCAGCAGCTTGTGGAGCGGCCAAGAGGAGACCCAGTACTTC
TRBJ2-4	TRBD2	few	TRBV3-1	CASSQDSPGRTSGIKGSIQYF	TGTGCCAGCAGCCAAGATAGTCCAGGGAGGACTAGCGGGATAAAGGGGAGCATTCAGTACTTC
TRBJ2-5	-	-	TRBV29-1	CSVEDGFGGSQRTQYF	TGCAGCGTTGAAGATGGATTTGGCGGGTCTCAGCGGACCCAGTACTTC
TRBJ2-1	TRBD1	few	TRBV19	CASSPVTGTGVSNEQFF	TGTGCCAGTAGCCCCGTTACCGGGACAGGGGTTTCCAATGAGCAGTTCTTC
TRBJ1-2	TRBD1	-	TRBV20-1	CSARDRRQGDAYTF	TGCAGTGCTAGAGATCGTAGGCAGGGGGATGCCTACACCTTC
TRBJ1-4	-	-	TRBV20-1	CSAPVRGDEKLFF	TGCAGTGCCCCGGTGCGCGGGGATGAAAAACTGTTTTTT
TRBJ2-1	TRBD2	few	TRBV6-2/TRBV6-3	CASSYPAGGSLSSYNEQFF	TGTGCCAGCAGTTACCCAGCGGGAGGATCTCTTAGCTCCTACAATGAGCAGTTCTTC
TRBJ2-1	TRBD2	once	TRBV7-9	CASSLVASGDNEQFF	TGTGCCAGCAGCTTAGTGGCTAGCGGGGACAATGAGCAGTTCTTC
TRBJ2-3	TRBD2	-	TRBV10-3	CAISETGLAVTDTQYF	TGTGCCATCAGTGAGACTGGACTAGCGGTAACAGATACGCAGTATTTT
TRBJ2-7	-	-	TRBV15	CATSREPQGWNAEQYF	TGTGCCACCAGCAGAGAACCACAGGGTTGGAATGCCGAGCAGTACTTC
TRBJ2-6	-	-	TRBV30	CAWSVGLASRANVLTF	TGTGCCTGGAGTGTTGGCCTGGCGTCTCGGGCCAACGTCCTGACTTTC
TRBJ2-5	-	once	TRBV20-1	CSARSPTDYQETQYF	TGCAGTGCTAGGAGCCCGACAGATTACCAAGAGACCCAGTACTTC
TRBJ2-3	TRBD2	-	TRBV6-6	CAGSYTSGSFDTQYF	TGTGCCGGCAGTTACACTAGCGGGAGTTTCGATACGCAGTATTTT
TRBJ2-7	-	-	TRBV5-1	CASSLRGPGLRVDEQYF	TGCGCCAGCAGCTTGAGGGGACCGGGCTTGAGGGTCGACGAGCAGTACTTC
TRBJ2-7	TRBD2	-	TRBV7-2	CASSLGTSGRVYEQYF	TGTGCCAGCAGCTTAGGGACTAGCGGGAGGGTATACGAGCAGTACTTC
TRBJ2-1	-	-	TRBV3-1	CASRRSGEQFF	TGTGCCAGCAGAAGAAGTGGTGAGCAGTTCTTC
TRBJ2-3	-	-	TRBV5-1	CATAGLPGADTQYF	TGCGCCACCGCGGGACTCCCCGGCGCGGATACGCAGTATTTT
TRBJ2-7	-	-	TRBV3-1	CASSPRVGSGSYEQYF	TGTGCCAGCAGCCCCCGCGTTGGTAGCGGCTCCTACGAGCAGTACTTC
TRBJ2-1	-	-	TRBV20-1	CSATPPGRVYNEQFF	TGCAGTGCGACCCCCCCGGGAAGAGTATACAATGAGCAGTTCTTC
TRBJ2-5	TRBD1	few	TRBV7-2	CASSDRDRAETQYF	TGTGCCAGCAGCGACCGGGACAGGGCCGAGACCCAGTACTTC
TRBJ2-3	-	many	TRBV15	CATSSVGDPTDTQYF	TGTGCCACCAGCAGTGTTGGGGACCCCACAGATACGCAGTATTTT
TRBJ2-5	-	-	TRBV9	CASSGVIGYQETQYF	TGTGCCAGCAGTGGGGTGATAGGGTACCAAGAGACCCAGTACTTC
TRBJ2-5	-	-	TRBV9	CASTKYGEGAQETQYF	TGTGCCAGCACCAAGTACGGGGAGGGGGCCCAAGAGACCCAGTACTTC
TRBJ2-7	TRBD1	few	TRBV18	CASSPTGQGDTEQYF	TGTGCCAGCTCACCTACCGGGCAGGGGGACACCGAGCAGTACTTC
TRBJ1-1	TRBD1	-	TRBV20-1	CSATSGQGGNTEAFF	TGCAGTGCCACTTCTGGACAGGGGGGAAACACTGAAGCTTTCTTT
TRBJ1-6	TRBD1	-	TRBV25-1	CASSDPGQYYSPLHF	TGTGCCAGCAGTGACCCGGGACAGTACTATTCACCCCTCCACTTT
TRBJ2-5	TRBD2	-	TRBV15	CATGTSGSIQGGETQYF	TGTGCCACCGGGACTAGCGGGAGTATCCAGGGAGGAGAGACCCAGTACTTC
TRBJ2-1	-	-	TRBV11-3	CASSLSPQGNEQFF	TGTGCCAGCAGCTTAAGTCCCCAGGGGAATGAGCAGTTCTTC
TRBJ2-3	TRBD2	-	TRBV20-1	CSAPHLAGVDTQYF	TGCAGTGCGCCACACCTAGCGGGAGTTGATACGCAGTATTTT
TRBJ2-5	TRBD1	-	TRBV7-9	CASSERDRVVETQYF	TGTGCCAGCAGCGAGAGGGACAGGGTTGTGGAGACCCAGTACTTC
TRBJ1-1	TRBD1	-	TRBV7-9	CASRRDRGRAFF	TGTGCCAGCAGAAGGGACAGGGGGCGAGCTTTCTTT
TRBJ2-7	-	-	TRBV24-1	CATSDGGYDEQYF	TGTGCCACCAGTGATGGGGGATACGACGAGCAGTACTTC
TRBJ2-7	TRBD2	many	TRBV7-2	CASSLGGTSGYEQYF	TGTGCCAGCAGCTTGGGGGGGACTAGCGGCTACGAGCAGTACTTC
TRBJ2-6	TRBD1	-	TRBV10-1	CASSDPGQRVSGANVLTF	TGCGCCAGCAGTGATCCGGGACAGAGAGTTTCTGGGGCCAACGTCCTGACTTTC
TRBJ2-5	TRBD2	few	TRBV9	CASGRLAGGETQYF	TGTGCCAGCGGGCGACTAGCGGGAGGAGAGACCCAGTACTTC
TRBJ2-7	TRBD1	-	TRBV6-2/TRBV6-3	CASSYTLGQGTTYEQYF	TGTGCCAGCAGTTACACACTCGGACAGGGGACGACCTACGAGCAGTACTTC
TRBJ2-1	TRBD1	-	TRBV20-1	CSARDRKGASYNEQFF	TGCAGTGCTAGAGATAGAAAGGGGGCCTCCTACAATGAGCAGTTCTTC
TRBJ2-1	-	-	TRBV2	CASKVETRGASSYNEQFF	TGTGCCAGCAAGGTGGAGACCCGGGGGGCCAGCTCCTACAATGAGCAGTTCTTC
TRBJ2-7	-	-	TRBV6-1	CASRTSRLSVGEQYF	TGTGCCAGCAGGACATCTCGGTTGTCGGTGGGCGAGCAGTACTTC
TRBJ1-2	-	-	TRBV6-1	CASSEASQIYGYTF	TGTGCCAGCAGTGAAGCGTCGCAGATCTATGGCTACACCTTC
TRBJ2-1	-	-	TRBV27	CASSLFGFGEQFF	TGTGCCAGCAGTCTATTTGGTTTCGGTGAGCAGTTCTTC
TRBJ2-3	-	-	TRBV14	CASSQISGYTQYF	TGTGCCAGCAGCCAGATTAGCGGATATACGCAGTATTTT
TRBJ1-2	-	-	TRBV6-6	CASSTQQGNYGYTF	TGTGCCAGCAGTACTCAACAGGGAAACTATGGCTACACCTTC
TRBJ1-1	TRBD1	-	TRBV20-1	CSAPGQGMNTEAFF	TGCAGTGCTCCTGGACAGGGAATGAACACTGAAGCTTTCTTT
TRBJ1-2	-	-	TRBV9	CASSAEKSLTAMADTF	TGTGCCAGCAGCGCAGAGAAGTCCTTAACGGCTATGGCTGACACCTTC